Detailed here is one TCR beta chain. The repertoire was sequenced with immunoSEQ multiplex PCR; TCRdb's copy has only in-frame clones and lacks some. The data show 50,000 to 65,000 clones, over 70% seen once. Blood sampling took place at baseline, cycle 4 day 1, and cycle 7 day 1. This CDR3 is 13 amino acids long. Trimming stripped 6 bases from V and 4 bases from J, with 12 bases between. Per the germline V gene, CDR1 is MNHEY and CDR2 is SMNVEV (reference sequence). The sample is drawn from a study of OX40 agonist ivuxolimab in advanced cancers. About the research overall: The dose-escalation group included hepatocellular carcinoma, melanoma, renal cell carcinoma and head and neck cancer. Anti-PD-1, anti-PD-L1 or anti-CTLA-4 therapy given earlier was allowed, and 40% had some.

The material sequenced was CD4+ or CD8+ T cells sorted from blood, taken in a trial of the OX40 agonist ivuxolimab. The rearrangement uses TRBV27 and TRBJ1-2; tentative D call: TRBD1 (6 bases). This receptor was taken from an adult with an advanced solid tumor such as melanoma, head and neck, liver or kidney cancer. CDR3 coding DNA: TGTGCCAGCAGGCGAGCAGGGGTCTATGGCTACACCTTC. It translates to CASRRAGVYGYTF.